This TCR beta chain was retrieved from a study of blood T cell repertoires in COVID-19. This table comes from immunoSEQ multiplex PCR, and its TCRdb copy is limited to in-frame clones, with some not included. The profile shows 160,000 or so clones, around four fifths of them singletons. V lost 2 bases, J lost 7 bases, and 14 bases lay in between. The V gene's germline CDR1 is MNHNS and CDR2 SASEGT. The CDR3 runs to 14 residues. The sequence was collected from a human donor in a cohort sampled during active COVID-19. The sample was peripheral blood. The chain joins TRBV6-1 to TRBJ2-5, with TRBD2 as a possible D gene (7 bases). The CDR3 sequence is CASSELGGLGTQYF. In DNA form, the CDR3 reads TGTGCCAGCAGTGAATTGGGGGGGCTAGGGACCCAGTACTTC.